Listed here are 15 T cell receptor beta chains from one sample, sequenced in a study of T cell changes during pregnancy in multiple sclerosis. Sequencing was performed with immunoSEQ multiplex PCR; in TCRdb, only in-frame clones are kept and a portion is missing. Of about 45,000 clones listed, 91% are singletons. The material was CD8+ T cells from peripheral blood mononuclear cells, obtained in the second trimester of pregnancy. These receptor sequences come from a female donor with multiple sclerosis, enrolled in a pregnancy study.

The V and J genes are TRBV27 and TRBJ2-5, with TRBD1 identical over 9 bases. Germline CDR1 and CDR2: MNHEY and SMNVEV (reference sequence). Unmatched junction bases numbered 8, after V lost 5 bases and J lost 1 base. This CDR3 comprises 16 residues. CDR3 sequence reads: CASSMLDRGLQETQYF. The CDR3 coding sequence is TGTGCCAGCAGTATGTTGGACAGGGGCCTCCAAGAGACCCAGTACTTC.

The V gene is TRBV19, the J gene TRBJ1-1; perhaps TRBD1 as D (6 bases). V was shortened by 5 bases and J by 4 bases, with 20 bases between the two germline ends. The CDR3 totals 16 residues. Germline CDR1 reads LNHDA; CDR2 reads SQIVND (reference sequence). The CDR3 region has the DNA TGTGCCAGTAGTCGCTCGGGGGGCGGAGCGGGCACTGAAGCTTTCTTT. Translated, it gives CASSRSGGGAGTEAFF.

V usage is TRBV6-4 and J usage is TRBJ2-2; no definite D call. Germline V gene sequence: CDR1 MRHNA, CDR2 SNTAGT. This CDR3 has 13 residues. Trimming removed 0 bases at V and 5 bases at J, with 4 bases between. CDR3 DNA: TGTGCCAGCAGTGACTCGAGTACCGGGGAGCTGTTTTTT. It translates to CASSDSSTGELFF.

J is TRBJ1-2 and V is TRBV9; tentative D call: TRBD1 (5 bases). The CDR3 is 13 residues long. From germline, CDR1 is SGDLS and CDR2 YYNGEE. V lost 6 bases to trimming and J lost 3 bases, with 12 bases between them. This CDR3 reads CASTYGQDYGYTF. In DNA, the CDR3 is TGTGCCAGCACCTACGGACAAGACTATGGCTACACCTTC.

The rearrangement joins TRBV6-5 to TRBJ1-2; D might be TRBD1 (5 bases). The V end lost 6 bases, the J end lost 4 bases, and 15 bases lay between the germline ends. Germline V gene lookup returns CDR1 MNHEY and CDR2 SVGAGI. CDR3 length: 14 amino acids. CDR3 DNA: TGTGCCAGCAGAAACCCAGGGAGGGGCTATGGCTACACCTTC. Its translation is CASRNPGRGYGYTF.

This clone appeared a single time. The chain recombines TRBV7-6 with TRBJ1-5; 12 bases are a match to TRBD1. Germline V gene sequence: CDR1 SGHVS, CDR2 FNYEAQ. With 4 bases clipped from V and 1 base from J, the junction kept 2 bases outside the gene matches. This CDR3 is 16 amino acids long. CDR3 DNA sequence: TGTGCCAGCAGCTCGGGACAGGGGGCAAGCAATCAGCCCCAGCATTTT. Translation: CASSSGQGASNQPQHF.

CDR3 protein: CASRGLGVIHEQFF. As DNA, the CDR3 is TGTGCCAGCAGAGGACTCGGGGTCATTCATGAGCAGTTCTTC. V is TRBV27 and J is TRBJ2-1; D possibly corresponds to TRBD2 (5 bases). Trimming left V 6 bases short and J 8 bases short, with 17 bases between. The CDR3 sequence is 14 residues long. Germline loops: CDR1 MNHEY, CDR2 SMNVEV (reference sequence).

The chain joins TRBV27 to TRBJ1-1; 7 bases line up with TRBD1. Germline CDR1 is MNHEY and CDR2 is SMNVEV (reference sequence). The CDR3 consists of 13 residues. Trimming took 9 bases from V and 4 from J; bases not matched to a gene: 8. Here the CDR3 reads CASKRGQITEAFF. The CDR3 DNA reads TGTGCCAGTAAAAGGGGGCAGATCACTGAAGCTTTCTTT.

In its sample, this clone was seen a few times. This chain connects TRBV27 to TRBJ2-7; D is perhaps TRBD2 (7 bases). This CDR3 has 15 residues. Between the trimmed V and J ends, which lost 3 bases and 1 base, there was a span of 13 bases. Germline V gene data show CDR1 as MNHEY and CDR2 as SMNVEV (reference sequence). The CDR3 loop reads CASSFGGLLSYEQYF. The CDR3, as DNA: TGTGCCAGCAGTTTCGGGGGGCTCTTGTCCTACGAGCAGTACTTC.

The chain carries TRBV5-6 and TRBJ2-7, with a tentative D call TRBD2 (5 bases). Germline assignment: CDR1 SGHDT and CDR2 YYEEEE. V was cut by 0 bases and J by 3 bases, with 10 bases left in between. The CDR3 consists of 14 residues. CDR3 protein: CASSLGPGIYEQYF. The DNA for the CDR3 is TGTGCCAGCAGCTTGGGGCCGGGGATCTACGAGCAGTACTTC.

The J gene is TRBJ2-2, the V gene TRBV9; D ambiguous. With 3 bases removed from V and 7 bases from J, the gap between germline ends came to 4 bases. The CDR3 is 11 residues long. CDR1 SGDLS and CDR2 YYNGEE come from the germline V gene. The CDR3 region has the DNA TGTGCCAGCAGCGACAGCGGGGAGCTGTTTTTT. The encoded protein is CASSDSGELFF.

The J gene is TRBJ1-3, the V gene TRBV9, with D possibly being TRBD1 (5 bases). V lost 0 bases to trimming and J lost 0 bases, with 10 bases between them. CDR1 is SGDLS and CDR2 is YYNGEE in the germline V gene. The CDR3 sequence is 16 residues long. CDR3 loop: CASSVGGTGSGNTIYF. The CDR3, as DNA: TGTGCCAGCAGCGTAGGGGGGACTGGCTCTGGAAACACCATATATTTT.

The rearrangement joins TRBV18 to TRBJ1-3; 9 nucleotides line up with TRBD1. The CDR3 runs to 17 residues. CDR1 and CDR2 from the germline V gene are KGHSH and LQKENI. The V gene end was trimmed by 3 bases and the J gene end by 0 bases; junction bases not matched to a gene: 6. The CDR3 reads CASSPGTGPNSGNTIYF. The CDR3 bases are TGTGCCAGCTCACCCGGGACAGGGCCCAACTCTGGAAACACCATATATTTT. Full variable domain (remainder filled in from reference TRBV18 and TRBJ1-3): NAGVMQNPRHLVRRRGQEARLRCSPMKGHSHVYWYRQLPEEGLKFMVYLQKENIIDESGMPKERFSAEFPKEGPSILRIQQVVRGDSAAYFCASSPGTGPNSGNTIYFGEGSWLTVV.

The rearrangement joins TRBV7-9 to TRBJ1-2, with D hard to call. Between the trimmed V and J ends, which lost 0 bases and 3 bases, there was a span of 14 bases. The CDR3 contains 16 residues. Germline V gene lookup returns CDR1 SEHNR and CDR2 FQNEAQ (reference sequence). CDR3 DNA: TGTGCCAGCAGCTTAGCTGTTCATGACTCGGACTATGGCTACACCTTC. Amino acids: CASSLAVHDSDYGYTF.

V is TRBV19 and J is TRBJ1-1; D is possibly TRBD1 (6 bases). Per germline, CDR1 LNHDA and CDR2 SQIVND (reference sequence). Between the trimmed V and J ends, which lost 4 bases and 1 base, there was a span of 31 bases. The CDR3 sequence is 21 residues long. The CDR3 DNA reads as TGTGCCAGTAGTAAGAAATACCCCACAGGGACGGAGGAACAGTGGAACACTGAAGCTTTCTTT. Translating gives CASSKKYPTGTEEQWNTEAFF.